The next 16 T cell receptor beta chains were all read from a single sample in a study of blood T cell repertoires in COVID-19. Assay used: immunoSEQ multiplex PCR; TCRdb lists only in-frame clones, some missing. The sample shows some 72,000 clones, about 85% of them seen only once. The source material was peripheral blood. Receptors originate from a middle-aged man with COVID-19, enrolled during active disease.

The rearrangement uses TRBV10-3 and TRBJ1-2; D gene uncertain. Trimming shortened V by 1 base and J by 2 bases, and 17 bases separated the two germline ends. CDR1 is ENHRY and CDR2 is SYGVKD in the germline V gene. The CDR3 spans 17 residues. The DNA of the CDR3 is TGTGCCATCAGTGAGTTCGCGGGTCTGGACCTGAACTATGGCTACACCTTC. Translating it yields CAISEFAGLDLNYGYTF.

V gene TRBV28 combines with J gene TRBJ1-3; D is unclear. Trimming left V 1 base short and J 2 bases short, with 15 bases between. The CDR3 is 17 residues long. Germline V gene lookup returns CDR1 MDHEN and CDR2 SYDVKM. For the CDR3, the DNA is TGTGCCAGCAGTTTATTTGGTCTGGCGGGCACTGGAAACACCATATATTTT. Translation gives CASSLFGLAGTGNTIYF.

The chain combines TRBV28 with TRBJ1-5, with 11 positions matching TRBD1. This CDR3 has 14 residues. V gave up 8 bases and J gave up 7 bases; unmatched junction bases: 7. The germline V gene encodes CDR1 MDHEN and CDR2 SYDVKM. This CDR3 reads CASADRGPGQPQHF. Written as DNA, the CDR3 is TGTGCCAGCGCGGACAGGGGGCCCGGACAGCCCCAGCATTTT.

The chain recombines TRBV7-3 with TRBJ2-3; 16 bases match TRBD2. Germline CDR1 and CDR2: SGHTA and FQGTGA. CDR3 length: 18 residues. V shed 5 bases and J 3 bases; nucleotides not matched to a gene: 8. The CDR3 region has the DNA TGTGCCAGCAGCCCCAAGGGACTAGCGGGAGGGGGGACAGATACGCAGTATTTT. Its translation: CASSPKGLAGGGTDTQYF. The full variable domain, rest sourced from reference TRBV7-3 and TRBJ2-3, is GAGVSQTPSNKVTEKGKYVELRCDPISGHTALYWYRQSLGQGPEFLIYFQGTGAADDSGLPNDRFFAVRPEGSVSTLKIQRTERGDSAVYLCASSPKGLAGGGTDTQYFGPGTRLTVL.

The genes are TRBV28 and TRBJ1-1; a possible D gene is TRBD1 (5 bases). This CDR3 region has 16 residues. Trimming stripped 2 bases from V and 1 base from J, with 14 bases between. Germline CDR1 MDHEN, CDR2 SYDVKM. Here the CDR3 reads CASSLAGPGPNTEAFF. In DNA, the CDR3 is TGTGCCAGCAGTTTAGCGGGGCCCGGGCCGAACACTGAAGCTTTCTTT.

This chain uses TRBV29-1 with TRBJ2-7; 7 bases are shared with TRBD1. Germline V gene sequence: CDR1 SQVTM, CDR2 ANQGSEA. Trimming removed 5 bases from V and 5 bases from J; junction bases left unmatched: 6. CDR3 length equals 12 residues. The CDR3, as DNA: TGCAGCGTTAGGGGGCTGGCCGACGAGCAGTACTTC. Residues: CSVRGLADEQYF.

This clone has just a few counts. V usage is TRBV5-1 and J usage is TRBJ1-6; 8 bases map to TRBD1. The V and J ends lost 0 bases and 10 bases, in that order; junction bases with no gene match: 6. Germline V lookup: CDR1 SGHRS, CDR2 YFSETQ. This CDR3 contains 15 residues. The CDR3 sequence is CASSLEWTGQSPLHF. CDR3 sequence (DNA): TGCGCCAGCAGCTTGGAATGGACAGGGCAATCACCCCTCCACTTT. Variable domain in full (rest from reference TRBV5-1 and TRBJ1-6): KAGVTQTPRYLIKTRGQQVTLSCSPISGHRSVSWYQQTPGQGLQFLFEYFSETQRNKGNFPGRFSGRQFSNSRSEMNVSTLELGDSALYLCASSLEWTGQSPLHFGNGTRLTVT.

The CDR3 region is CASSVGDRGLEQYF. Written as DNA, the CDR3 is TGTGCCAGCAGCGTAGGGGACAGAGGGCTCGAGCAGTACTTC. The V gene is TRBV9, the J gene TRBJ2-7, with 7 nucleotides matching TRBD1. CDR3 length equals 14 residues. Germline V lookup: CDR1 SGDLS, CDR2 YYNGEE. V shed 0 bases and J 6 bases; nucleotides not matched to a gene: 6.

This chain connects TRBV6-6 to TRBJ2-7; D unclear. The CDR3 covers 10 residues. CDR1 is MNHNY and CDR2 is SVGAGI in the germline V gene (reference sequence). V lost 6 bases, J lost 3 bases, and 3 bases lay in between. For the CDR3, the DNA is TGTGCCAGCAGCAACTACGAGCAGTACTTC. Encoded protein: CASSNYEQYF.

This chain's CDR3 is CASSRGQQTNYGYTF. The CDR3 nucleotides are TGTGCCAGCAGCAGAGGACAGCAGACCAACTATGGCTACACCTTC. The rearrangement links TRBV5-6 to TRBJ1-2, with D maybe TRBD1 (6 bases). Germline V gene sequence: CDR1 SGHDT, CDR2 YYEEEE. The V and J ends lost 4 bases and 2 bases respectively, with 15 bases between them. The CDR3 contains 15 residues. Complete variable domain (other parts from reference TRBV5-6 and TRBJ1-2): DAGVTQSPTHLIKTRGQQVTLRCSPKSGHDTVSWYQQALGQGPQFIFQYYEEEERQRGNFPDRFSGHQFPNYSSELNVNALLLGDSALYLCASSRGQQTNYGYTFGSGTRLTVV.

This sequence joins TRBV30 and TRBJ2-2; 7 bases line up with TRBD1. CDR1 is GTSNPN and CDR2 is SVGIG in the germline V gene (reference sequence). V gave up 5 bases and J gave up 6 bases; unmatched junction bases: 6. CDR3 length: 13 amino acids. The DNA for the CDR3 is TGTGCCTGGTCGGACAGGCTACCCGGGGAGCTGTTTTTT. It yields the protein CAWSDRLPGELFF.

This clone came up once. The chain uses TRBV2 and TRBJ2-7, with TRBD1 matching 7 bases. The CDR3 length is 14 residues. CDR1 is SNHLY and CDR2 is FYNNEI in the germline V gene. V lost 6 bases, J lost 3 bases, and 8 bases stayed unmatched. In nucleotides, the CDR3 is TGTGCCAGCAGCGGGATACAGGGGTACTACGAGCAGTACTTC. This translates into CASSGIQGYYEQYF.

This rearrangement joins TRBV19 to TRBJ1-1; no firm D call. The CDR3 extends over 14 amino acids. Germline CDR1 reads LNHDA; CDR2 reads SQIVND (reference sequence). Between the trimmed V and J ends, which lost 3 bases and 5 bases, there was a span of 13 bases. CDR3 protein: CASSIQAGWTEAFF. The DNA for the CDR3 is TGTGCCAGTAGTATTCAGGCGGGTTGGACTGAAGCTTTCTTT.

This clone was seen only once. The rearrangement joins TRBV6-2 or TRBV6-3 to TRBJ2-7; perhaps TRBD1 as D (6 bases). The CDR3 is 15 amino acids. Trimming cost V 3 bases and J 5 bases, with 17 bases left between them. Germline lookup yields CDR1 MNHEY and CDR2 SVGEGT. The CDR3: CASSYSDSPGDEQYF. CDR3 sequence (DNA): TGTGCCAGCAGTTATTCGGACAGCCCCGGGGACGAGCAGTACTTC.

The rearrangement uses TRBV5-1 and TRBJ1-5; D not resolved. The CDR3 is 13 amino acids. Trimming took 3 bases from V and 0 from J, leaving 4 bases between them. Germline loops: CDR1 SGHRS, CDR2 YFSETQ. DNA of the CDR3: TGCGCCAGCAGCTACAGTAGCAATCAGCCCCAGCATTTT. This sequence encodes CASSYSSNQPQHF.

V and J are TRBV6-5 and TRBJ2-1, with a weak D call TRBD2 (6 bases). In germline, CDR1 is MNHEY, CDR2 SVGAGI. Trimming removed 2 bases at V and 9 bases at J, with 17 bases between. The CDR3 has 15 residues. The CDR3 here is CASSYGQGGPGEQFF. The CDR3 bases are TGTGCCAGCAGTTACGGGCAGGGAGGTCCAGGTGAGCAGTTCTTC.